A selection of T cell receptor beta chains follows, all from one sample in a study of graft-versus-host responses after intestinal transplantation. Clones were read by immunoSEQ multiplex PCR, and TCRdb kept only the in-frame ones, dropping some. The sample records about 15,000 clones, 70% being singletons. The sample in question was ileum tissue, obtained around 98 weeks after intestinal transplantation. The receptor set was obtained from a human patient who received an intestinal transplant, so some T cells may come from the graft donor. The CDR3 runs from the conserved cysteine through the conserved F or W. Each record gives: D gene, J gene, V gene, clone size, CDR3 DNA, CDR3 protein. D genes are given only for firm matches. Size is omitted from some rows. Given values are once, few, many or a class for expanded clones.

D: NA; J: TRBJ2-7; V: TRBV18; size: NA; DNA: TGTGCCAGCTCACCAGAACTCACCAGGGAGCAGTACTTC; CDR3: CASSPELTREQYF
D: NA; J: TRBJ2-6; V: TRBV7-2; size: NA; DNA: TGTGCCAGCAGCTTTCTCCCCAGGGCCAACGTCCTGACTTTC; CDR3: CASSFLPRANVLTF
D: NA; J: TRBJ1-1; V: TRBV7-9; size: few; DNA: TGTGCCAGCAGCCCGCGTTTGTCTTCCACTGAAGCTTTCTTT; CDR3: CASSPRLSSTEAFF
D: NA; J: TRBJ2-3; V: TRBV7-8; size: NA; DNA: TGTGCCAGCAGCTTAGTTGGCGGATACACAGATACGCAGTATTTT; CDR3: CASSLVGGYTDTQYF
D: NA; J: TRBJ2-3; V: TRBV5-4; size: NA; DNA: TGTGCCAGCAGCGGGGGCGAGGTGGATACGCAGTATTTT; CDR3: CASSGGEVDTQYF
D: NA; J: TRBJ1-2; V: TRBV29-1; size: NA; DNA: TGCAGCGTCGGGACCTCGACTGGCTACACCTTC; CDR3: CSVGTSTGYTF
D: NA; J: TRBJ1-1; V: TRBV2; size: NA; DNA: TGTGCCAGCAGTGTTAAACCGAACACTGAAGCTTTCTTT; CDR3: CASSVKPNTEAFF
D: TRBD2; J: TRBJ2-3; V: TRBV5-1; size: NA; DNA: TGCGCCAGCAGCTTTTCGGCGGGAGCGTCAGATACGCAGTATTTT; CDR3: CASSFSAGASDTQYF
D: NA; J: TRBJ1-3; V: TRBV21-1; size: NA; DNA: TGTGCCAGCAGCAACGCATTGATCTCTGGAAACACCATATATTTT; CDR3: CASSNALISGNTIYF
D: TRBD2; J: TRBJ2-1; V: TRBV6-5; size: NA; DNA: TGTGCCAGCATCAACGGGGCGGGAGGGTACAATGAGCAGTTCTTC; CDR3: CASINGAGGYNEQFF
D: NA; J: TRBJ2-2; V: TRBV6-6; size: NA; DNA: TGTGCCAGCAGTTTTCAGGGTGACACCGGGGAGCTGTTTTTT; CDR3: CASSFQGDTGELFF
D: TRBD1; J: TRBJ2-3; V: TRBV5-1; size: few; DNA: TGTGCCAGCAGCTTGTTCCAGGGGGCATGGGATACGCAGTATTTT; CDR3: CASSLFQGAWDTQYF
D: TRBD1; J: TRBJ1-2; V: TRBV29-1; size: NA; DNA: TGCAGCGTTACAACAGGGGGCATTGACTACACCTTC; CDR3: CSVTTGGIDYTF
D: TRBD1; J: TRBJ1-4; V: TRBV4-3; size: NA; DNA: TGCGCCAGCAGCCAAGAACGACAGGGGGTAACTAATGAAAAACTGTTTTTT; CDR3: CASSQERQGVTNEKLFF
D: NA; J: TRBJ2-3; V: TRBV7-8; size: few; DNA: TGTGCCAGCAGCTTTCGCCACCGCGCGGATACGCAGTATTTT; CDR3: CASSFRHRADTQYF
D: TRBD1; J: TRBJ2-1; V: TRBV6-6; size: few; DNA: TGTGCCAGCAGTTCCGGGGACAGGGCCCCTTGGAATGAGCAGTTCTTC; CDR3: CASSSGDRAPWNEQFF
D: TRBD1; J: TRBJ2-7; V: TRBV7-2; size: NA; DNA: TGTGCCAGCAGCCGAGACGGACAGGACGGCTACGAGCAGTACTTC; CDR3: CASSRDGQDGYEQYF
D: NA; J: TRBJ1-6; V: TRBV5-1; size: NA; DNA: TGCGCCAGCAGCGGGGACGCCTATAATTCACCCCTCCACTTT; CDR3: CASSGDAYNSPLHF
D: TRBD2; J: TRBJ2-2; V: TRBV5-1; size: few; DNA: TGCGCCAGCAGCTTGGATGGCCCTAGCGGGTTCCGGGAGCTGTTTTTT; CDR3: CASSLDGPSGFRELFF
D: TRBD2; J: TRBJ2-2; V: TRBV6-5; size: NA; DNA: TGTGCCAGCAGTTACGGGGGGGACACCGGGGAGCTGTTTTTT; CDR3: CASSYGGDTGELFF
D: TRBD1; J: TRBJ2-7; V: TRBV4-1; size: NA; DNA: TGCGCCAGCAGCCAAGTGATGGGACAGGGCTCCTACGAGCAGTACTTC; CDR3: CASSQVMGQGSYEQYF
D: TRBD2; J: TRBJ2-3; V: TRBV2; size: NA; DNA: TGTGCCAGCAGGGCGGGAGTAAATACAGATACGCAGTATTTT; CDR3: CASRAGVNTDTQYF
D: NA; J: TRBJ2-2; V: TRBV28; size: NA; DNA: TGTGCCAGCAGTTTATTGGCAGGCACCGGGGAGCTGTTTTTT; CDR3: CASSLLAGTGELFF
D: TRBD2; J: TRBJ2-7; V: TRBV7-2; size: NA; DNA: TGTGCCAGCAGCTTAGGGGGGACTAGTTCCAACGAGCAGTACTTC; CDR3: CASSLGGTSSNEQYF
D: TRBD1; J: TRBJ2-3; V: TRBV6-4; size: NA; DNA: TGTGCCAGCAGTGACTCGACAGGGGGCGCAGATACGCAGTATTTT; CDR3: CASSDSTGGADTQYF
D: TRBD1; J: TRBJ1-2; V: TRBV5-1; size: NA; DNA: TGCGCCAGCAGCCCAGACAGGGGTAAGGGCTACACCTTC; CDR3: CASSPDRGKGYTF
D: NA; J: TRBJ2-2; V: TRBV12-1; size: NA; DNA: TGTGCCAGCAGCCTATCTCCTAGCCTGAACACCGGGGAGCTGTTTTTT; CDR3: CASSLSPSLNTGELFF
D: NA; J: TRBJ2-7; V: TRBV6-1; size: NA; DNA: TGTGCCAGCAGCTTCCGGGACCCCGACGAGCAGTACTTC; CDR3: CASSFRDPDEQYF
D: NA; J: TRBJ2-5; V: TRBV7-9; size: NA; DNA: TGTGCCAGCAGCAAGAGATCCGAAGAGACCCAGTACTTC; CDR3: CASSKRSEETQYF
D: NA; J: TRBJ2-7; V: TRBV28; size: NA; DNA: TGTGCCAGCAGTTTAGGAACGGTAAGGGCCTACGAGCAGTACTTC; CDR3: CASSLGTVRAYEQYF
D: TRBD1; J: TRBJ2-1; V: TRBV28; size: NA; DNA: TGTGCCAGCAGAACCGGGACAGGGGGAGTCGATGAGCAGTTCTTC; CDR3: CASRTGTGGVDEQFF
D: NA; J: TRBJ2-7; V: TRBV6-5; size: few; DNA: TGTGCCAGCAGTTATCTGGGGGACGAGCAGTACTTC; CDR3: CASSYLGDEQYF
D: NA; J: TRBJ1-1; V: TRBV7-9; size: NA; DNA: TGTGCCAGCAGCTTACTAATAATCAACACTGAAGCTTTCTTT; CDR3: CASSLLIINTEAFF